This T cell receptor beta chain stems from a study of blood T cell repertoires in COVID-19. The wider study: PBMCs, B-cell-depleted T cells, or T cells provided the cDNA or gDNA that made up the material.

Authors' analysis steps: Amplification of reference gene primers provided the estimated nucleated cell counts. Clones were sequenced by immunoSEQ multiplex PCR, and TCRdb holds only the in-frame ones, with some missing. V and J calls and clone size follow that table, whereas D and trimming were derived from the DNA. The data contain hundreds of thousands of clones, around nine tenths of them singletons. Enrollment of patients from Seattle took place during active infection, with longitudinal follow-up. The J segment lost 5 bases and the V segment lost 4 bases, leaving 4 bases of the junction unmatched. The CDR3 is 15 residues long. The V gene's germline CDR1 is KGHSH and CDR2 LQKENI.

The receptor comes from a woman in her 30s with COVID-19, enrolled during active disease. Sequenced input: peripheral blood. This chain connects TRBV18 to TRBJ1-6; 8 positions agree with TRBD1. As DNA, the CDR3 is TGTGCCAGCTCACTCCGACAGGGGAATAATTCACCCCTCCACTTT. Amino acid sequence: CASSLRQGNNSPLHF.